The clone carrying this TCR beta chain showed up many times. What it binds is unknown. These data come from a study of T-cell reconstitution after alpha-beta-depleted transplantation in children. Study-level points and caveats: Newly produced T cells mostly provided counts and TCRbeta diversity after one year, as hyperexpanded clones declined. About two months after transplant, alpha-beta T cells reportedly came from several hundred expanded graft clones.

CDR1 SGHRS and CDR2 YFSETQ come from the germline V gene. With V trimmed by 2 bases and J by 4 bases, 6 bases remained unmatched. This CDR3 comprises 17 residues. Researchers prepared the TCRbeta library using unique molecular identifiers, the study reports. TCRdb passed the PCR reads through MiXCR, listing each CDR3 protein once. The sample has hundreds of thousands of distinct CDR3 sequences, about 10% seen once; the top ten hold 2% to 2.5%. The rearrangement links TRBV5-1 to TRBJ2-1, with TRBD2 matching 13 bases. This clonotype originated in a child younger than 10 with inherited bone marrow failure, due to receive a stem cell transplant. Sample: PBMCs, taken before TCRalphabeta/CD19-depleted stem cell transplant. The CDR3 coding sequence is TGCGCCAGCAGCTTTGGACTAGCGGGAGCGGGGTACAATGAGCAGTTCTTC. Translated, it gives CASSFGLAGAGYNEQFF.